The entry below describes one T cell receptor (beta chain). This specimen comes from a study of blood T cells in healthy people across ages. For the second PCR, which ran for roughly 7 to 11 cycles, a sample-barcoded 5' primer and a J-beta primer mix were used. Using its own MiXCR run on the 5' RACE reads, TCRdb lists one record per CDR3 protein. The sample has about 1.8 million distinct CDR3 sequences, 49% seen once; the top ten hold around 2.1%. This CDR3 is built from 12 residues. Trimming at V came to 5 bases and at J to 5 bases, leaving 0 bases not matched to a gene. Germline-derived CDR1 and CDR2 are DFQATT and SNEGSKA (reference sequence).

V usage is TRBV20-1 and J usage is TRBJ2-5, with 12 bases that match TRBD2. Sequencing was done on a sample of blood. The TCR was taken from a woman aged 40 to 49 in good health. CDR3 region: CSALAGGETQYF. CDR3 sequence (DNA): TGCAGTGCTCTAGCGGGGGGGGAGACCCAGTACTTC.